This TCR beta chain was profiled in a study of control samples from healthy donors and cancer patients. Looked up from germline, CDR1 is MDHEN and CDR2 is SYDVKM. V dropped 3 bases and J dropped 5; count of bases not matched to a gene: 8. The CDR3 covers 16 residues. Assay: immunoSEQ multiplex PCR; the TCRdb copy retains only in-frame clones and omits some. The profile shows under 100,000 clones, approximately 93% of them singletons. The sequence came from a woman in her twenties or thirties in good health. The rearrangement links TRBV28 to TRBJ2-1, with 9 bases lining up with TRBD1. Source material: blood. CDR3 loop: CASSFTSGTGNNEQFF. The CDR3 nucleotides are TGTGCCAGCAGTTTTACCTCCGGGACAGGGAACAATGAGCAGTTCTTC.